This T cell receptor (beta chain) was retrieved from a study of blood T cell repertoires in COVID-19. Study at large: Donors in the United States, Italy and Spain gave samples during acute or convalescent COVID-19.

In the original workflow: By means of reference gene primer amplification, nucleated cell counts were estimated. Assay used: immunoSEQ multiplex PCR; TCRdb lists only in-frame clones, some missing. V, J and clone size reflect that table, while D and trimming were determined from the DNA. The sample shows over 150,000 clones, 70% to 90% of them seen only once. This clone appeared once. CDR1 and CDR2 from the germline V gene are ENHRY and SYGVKD. This CDR3 has 14 residues. The ends were cut back, 1 base at V and 2 bases at J, with 8 bases in the middle. The chain combines TRBV10-3 with TRBJ1-1; D not resolved. This TCR was sampled from a man aged 35 to 55 with acute or convalescent COVID-19. Sequenced: peripheral blood. The CDR3 bases are TGTGCCATCAGTGAGTTCGCAGATAACACTGAAGCTTTCTTT. Protein product: CAISEFADNTEAFF.